Listed here are 5 T cell receptor beta chains from one sample, sequenced in a study of blood T cell repertoires in COVID-19. Some clones are missing from TCRdb's copy, which holds only in-frame ones; the method was immunoSEQ multiplex PCR. Of some 63,000 clones in the sample, 70% to 80% were seen once. Sequencing used peripheral blood. The receptors derive from a human donor in a cohort sampled during active COVID-19.

In this sample, this clone turned up once. The chain links TRBV5-1 to TRBJ2-1; 8 nucleotides match TRBD2. The CDR3 consists of 17 residues. The V gene's germline CDR1 is SGHRS and CDR2 YFSETQ. V gave up 0 bases and J gave up 0 bases; unmatched junction bases: 5. The CDR3 region is CASSLGGRTSSYNEQFF. In DNA form, the CDR3 reads TGCGCCAGCAGCTTGGGCGGGAGGACCAGCTCCTACAATGAGCAGTTCTTC.

This clone was detected a few times. The chain recombines TRBV5-1 with TRBJ2-7, with 8 bases that match TRBD2. The germline V gene has CDR1 SGHRS and CDR2 YFSETQ. The CDR3 runs 15 residues. J was trimmed by 6 bases and V by 0 bases; bases with no gene match: 8. In DNA, the CDR3 is TGCGCCAGCAGCTTGGACGGGAGGGCCCCGGGCGAGCAGTACTTC. This codes for CASSLDGRAPGEQYF.

The chain has TRBV28 and TRBJ2-3, with 7 bases fitting TRBD2. The CDR3 is made up of 16 amino acids. Germline V gene lookup returns CDR1 MDHEN and CDR2 SYDVKM. J gave up 0 bases and V 3 bases, and 6 bases lay outside the gene matches. CDR3 amino acids: CASSLTLAESTDTQYF. The CDR3 DNA reads TGTGCCAGCAGTTTGACCCTAGCGGAGAGCACAGATACGCAGTATTTT.

The rearrangement joins TRBV11-3 to TRBJ1-1, with D maybe TRBD1 (5 bases). Between the trimmed V and J ends, which lost 5 bases and 4 bases, there was a span of 17 bases. The CDR3 covers 15 residues. Looked up from germline, CDR1 is SGHNT and CDR2 is YENEEA. In DNA form, the CDR3 reads TGTGCCAGCAGCACACCGACAGCGAAGGGCACTGAAGCTTTCTTT. Protein product: CASSTPTAKGTEAFF.

The chain recombines TRBV5-4 with TRBJ1-1, with a possible D match to TRBD1 (5 bases). This CDR3 has 13 residues. The germline CDR1 and CDR2 sequences are SGHNT and YYREEE (reference sequence). Trimming took 4 bases from V and 1 from J, leaving 8 bases between them. The CDR3 bases are TGTGCCAGCAGCGCAGGGCAGAACACTGAAGCTTTCTTT. Its translation: CASSAGQNTEAFF.